The 27 T cell receptor beta chains below all came from one sample that was sequenced in a study of blood T cell repertoires in COVID-19. The table came from immunoSEQ multiplex PCR; TCRdb's copy has only in-frame clones and leaves some out. The sample has 150,000 to 200,000 clones, about 90% seen once. Sequencing was performed on peripheral blood. The receptors come from a woman in her sixties with COVID-19, enrolled during active disease.

Only one count was recorded for this clone. The chain recombines TRBV10-3 with TRBJ1-5, with TRBD1 identical over 12 bases. Germline lookup yields CDR1 ENHRY and CDR2 SYGVKD. This CDR3 has 16 residues. J lost 5 bases, V lost 3 bases, and 5 bases had no gene match. CDR3 bases: TGTGCCATCAGTGATACCGGGACAGGGGGCTATCAGCCCCAGCATTTT. This gives the protein CAISDTGTGGYQPQHF.

This chain connects TRBV24-1 to TRBJ2-3; 7 nucleotides agree with TRBD1. The CDR3 consists of 16 residues. The V segment lost 1 base and the J segment 6 bases; nucleotides outside the gene matches: 9. CDR1 and CDR2 (germline): KGHDR, SFDVKD. The CDR3 DNA is TGTGCCACCAGTGATTTCCCACAGGGGCCAACGGATACGCAGTATTTT. Translation gives CATSDFPQGPTDTQYF.

Of note for this clone: A junction boundary mismatches the germline segment, possibly from a read error. This chain connects TRBV19 to TRBJ1-2; D not resolved. The CDR3 totals 15 residues. The germline gives CDR1 LNHDA, CDR2 SQIVND (reference sequence). The CDR3 DNA reads TGTGCCAGTAGCATAGATTTGGGAGGGAAGAATGGCTACACCTTC. Translation gives CASSIDLGGKNGYTF.

The CDR3 DNA is TGTGCCAGCAGCTCTAGAGGGGGAAACACCATATATTTT. This translates into CASSSRGGNTIYF. The gene calls are TRBV5-5 and TRBJ1-3, with no clear D. This CDR3 comprises 13 residues. Trimming cost V 3 bases and J 4 bases, with 8 bases left between them. The V gene's germline CDR1 is SGHKS and CDR2 YYEKEE (reference sequence).

This chain uses TRBV6-5 with TRBJ1-5, with D perhaps TRBD1 (5 bases). The V end was cut by 8 bases, the J end by 4 bases, with 12 bases between. CDR1 and CDR2 from the germline V gene are MNHEY and SVGAGI. The CDR3 is made up of 13 amino acids. CDR3: CASARGGNQPQHF. CDR3 DNA sequence: TGTGCCAGCGCCCGGGGGGGTAATCAGCCCCAGCATTTT.

The V gene is TRBV6-5, the J gene TRBJ2-1, with TRBD2 matching 8 bases. V lost 11 bases to trimming and J lost 7 bases; unmatched junction nucleotides: 10. Germline CDR1 reads MNHEY; CDR2 reads SVGAGI. The CDR3 runs to 13 residues. The CDR3 region has the DNA TGTGCCGCCGGACTAGCCGACCGTAATGAGCAGTTCTTC. This codes for CAAGLADRNEQFF.

The chain joins TRBV4-1 to TRBJ2-1; 8 nucleotides match TRBD2. In germline, CDR1 is MGHRA, CDR2 YSYEKL. The CDR3 has 17 amino acids. Unmatched junction bases numbered 6, after V lost 0 bases and J lost 2 bases. CDR3 bases: TGCGCCAGCAGCCAAGATAGCCTAGCGGGTACCTACAATGAGCAGTTCTTC. Amino acids: CASSQDSLAGTYNEQFF.

The chain employs TRBV4-1 and TRBJ2-2; weak D call: TRBD1 (6 bases). The CDR3 extends over 15 amino acids. V lost 2 bases, J lost 1 base, and 8 bases lay in between. CDR1 is MGHRA, CDR2 YSYEKL, per germline. The CDR3 spells CASSQRTENTGELFF. The CDR3 DNA follows: TGCGCCAGCAGCCAAAGGACAGAGAACACCGGGGAGCTGTTTTTT.

The J gene is TRBJ2-7, the V gene TRBV1; TRBD2 reflects the table's D call only, with no check against the DNA. TRBV1 is a documented pseudogene. The CDR3 runs 11 residues. The CDR3 reads CTTPCLCEQYF. The CDR3, as DNA: TGCACCACCCCCTGTCTGTGCGAGCAGTACTTC.

This chain uses TRBV19 with TRBJ1-1; unclear D gene. The CDR3 contains 14 residues. Germline lookup yields CDR1 LNHDA and CDR2 SQIVND (reference sequence). Trimming pared 4 bases from V and 0 bases from J, leaving 9 bases between. CDR3 protein: CASSKETMNTEAFF. For the CDR3, the DNA is TGTGCCAGTAGTAAGGAGACGATGAACACTGAAGCTTTCTTT.

This clone has just a few counts. The chain has TRBV4-1 and TRBJ1-5, with 7 bases lining up with TRBD1. The J segment lost 4 bases and the V segment lost 1 base, leaving 10 bases of the junction unmatched. This CDR3 has 17 amino acids. Germline CDR1 and CDR2: MGHRA and YSYEKL. CDR3 DNA: TGCGCCAGCAGCCAAGCGACCTCGACAGGGCCTAATCAGCCCCAGCATTTT. It translates to CASSQATSTGPNQPQHF.

A few counts support this clone. The chain has TRBV10-3 and TRBJ1-1; D is perhaps TRBD1 (5 bases). This CDR3 region has 16 residues. V gave up 8 bases and J gave up 1 base, with 20 bases separating them. The V gene's germline CDR1 is ENHRY and CDR2 SYGVKD. DNA for the CDR3: TGTGCCATCTGGGGGGGGATCCGGTCGGAGAACACTGAAGCTTTCTTT. Translation: CAIWGGIRSENTEAFF.

The genes are TRBV19 and TRBJ1-2; 7 nucleotides align to TRBD1. Germline V lookup: CDR1 LNHDA, CDR2 SQIVND (reference sequence). The CDR3 has 14 residues. V gave up 5 bases and J gave up 3 bases; unmatched junction bases: 6. CDR3 sequence: CASSDPGTDYGYTF. CDR3 DNA: TGTGCCAGTAGTGACCCCGGGACAGACTATGGCTACACCTTC.

The chain combines TRBV6-5 with TRBJ1-2; no definite D call. Germline V gene sequence: CDR1 MNHEY, CDR2 SVGAGI. V was clipped by 0 bases and J by 5 bases, with 7 bases between them. The CDR3 is made up of 13 amino acids. The CDR3, as DNA: TGTGCCAGCAGTTACTCTGCAGTTTATGGCTACACCTTC. It translates to CASSYSAVYGYTF.

This rearrangement joins TRBV9 to TRBJ1-3; D may be TRBD1 (5 bases). The CDR3 runs to 15 residues. Per germline, CDR1 SGDLS and CDR2 YYNGEE. Deletions cut 0 bases from V and 1 base from J, with 8 bases between. The CDR3 DNA is TGTGCCAGCAGCGTAGAAAGGGGTTCTGGAAACACCATATATTTT. Protein: CASSVERGSGNTIYF.

This chain connects TRBV4-1 to TRBJ2-7, with D possibly being TRBD2 (6 bases). The CDR3 length is 14 residues. The V gene lost 3 bases and the J gene lost 0 bases, with 9 bases spanning the gap. The V gene's germline CDR1 is MGHRA and CDR2 YSYEKL. The DNA of the CDR3 is TGCGCCAGCAGCCAGAGCGGGTACTCCTACGAGCAGTACTTC. Protein: CASSQSGYSYEQYF.

The rearrangement links TRBV28 to TRBJ2-3; 8 bases are a match to TRBD1. CDR3 length: 13 amino acids. Germline V lookup: CDR1 MDHEN, CDR2 SYDVKM. After removal of 5 bases from V and 4 bases from J, the junction contained 2 bases not matched to a gene. The CDR3 nucleotides are TGTGCCAGCAGTCGACAGGGGCCAGATACGCAGTATTTT. Residues: CASSRQGPDTQYF.

The chain's CDR3 is CASSEALRYEQYF. CDR3 nucleotides: TGTGCCAGCAGTGAAGCGCTTCGGTACGAGCAGTACTTC. V and J are TRBV6-1 and TRBJ2-7; no clear D gene. There are 13 residues in the CDR3. The ends were cut back, 0 bases at V and 4 bases at J, with 7 bases in the middle. CDR1 is MNHNS and CDR2 is SASEGT in the germline V gene.

The J gene is TRBJ1-5, the V gene TRBV7-2; tentatively, D is TRBD1 (5 bases). The germline V gene has CDR1 SGHTA and CDR2 FQGNSA. This CDR3 is built from 15 residues. The V end lost 2 bases, the J end lost 4 bases, and 12 bases lay between the germline ends. The CDR3 sequence: CASSLFQGGNQPQHF. DNA for the CDR3: TGTGCCAGCAGCTTATTCCAGGGTGGAAATCAGCCCCAGCATTTT.

This chain uses TRBV19 with TRBJ2-7; D might be TRBD2 (6 bases). This CDR3 comprises 14 residues. The V and J ends lost 9 bases and 5 bases respectively, with 20 bases between them. In germline, CDR1 is LNHDA, CDR2 SQIVND (reference sequence). Here the CDR3 reads CASSTEGLVDEQYF. The CDR3 DNA is TGTGCCAGCTCGACGGAGGGCCTAGTTGACGAGCAGTACTTC.

The chain joins TRBV25-1 to TRBJ1-2; 8 bases fit TRBD1. Germline assignment: CDR1 MGHDK and CDR2 SYGVNS. CDR3 size: 15 residues. With V trimmed by 3 bases and J by 4 bases, 7 bases remained unmatched. In nucleotides, the CDR3 is TGTGCCAGCAGTGACCAGGGGGCTTATGTCTATGGCTACACCTTC. This codes for CASSDQGAYVYGYTF.

V usage is TRBV6-5 and J usage is TRBJ1-1; D is undetermined. Germline V gene data show CDR1 as MNHEY and CDR2 as SVGAGI. There are 12 residues in the CDR3. V was shortened by 6 bases and J by 1 base, with 6 bases between the two germline ends. The CDR3 sequence: CASRRGNTEAFF. In DNA, the CDR3 is TGTGCCAGCAGGAGAGGGAACACTGAAGCTTTCTTT.

This chain connects TRBV11-2 to TRBJ2-2; 8 bases line up with TRBD1. Germline CDR1 and CDR2: SGHAT and FQNNGV. The CDR3 is 15 amino acids. The V gene end was trimmed by 5 bases and the J gene end by 7 bases; junction bases not matched to a gene: 9. The CDR3 spells CASSVSGTGDGELFF. CDR3 in DNA: TGTGCCAGCAGCGTATCCGGGACAGGAGACGGGGAGCTGTTTTTT. Together with reference TRBV11-2 and TRBJ2-2, the CDR3 gives the full variable domain: EAGVAQSPRYKIIEKRQSVAFWCNPISGHATLYWYQQILGQGPKLLIQFQNNGVVDDSQLPKDRFSAERLKGVDSTLKIQPAKLEDSAVYLCASSVSGTGDGELFFGEGSRLTVL.

The chain combines TRBV5-6 with TRBJ1-6; 7 bases fit TRBD1. Losses at the gene ends were 1 base for V and 4 bases for J; bases not matched to a gene: 5. The CDR3 is made up of 16 amino acids. Per the germline V gene, CDR1 is SGHDT and CDR2 is YYEEEE. In DNA form, the CDR3 reads TGTGCCAGCAGCTTGCTTCGGGACAGTTATAATTCACCCCTCCACTTT. Encoded protein: CASSLLRDSYNSPLHF.

The chain recombines TRBV27 with TRBJ1-3; D ambiguous. Germline CDR1 and CDR2: MNHEY and SMNVEV (reference sequence). The CDR3 is made up of 16 amino acids. V was clipped by 7 bases and J by 0 bases, with 16 bases between them. The CDR3 sequence is CASKLTGVGSGNTIYF. CDR3 DNA: TGTGCCAGCAAACTCACCGGGGTTGGCTCTGGAAACACCATATATTTT.

This chain uses TRBV5-1 with TRBJ2-1; D possibly corresponds to TRBD2 (6 bases). Germline loops: CDR1 SGHRS, CDR2 YFSETQ. V lost 4 bases, J lost 0 bases, and 17 bases lay in between. This CDR3 contains 17 residues. CDR3 region: CASSTGLAPSSYNEQFF. CDR3 in DNA: TGCGCCAGCAGCACGGGTCTAGCGCCCAGCTCCTACAATGAGCAGTTCTTC.

The chain is built from TRBV5-1 and TRBJ2-7; 8 bases line up with TRBD1. Germline-derived CDR1 and CDR2 are SGHRS and YFSETQ. The trim removed 4 bases at V and 0 bases at J, leaving 6 bases unmatched. The CDR3 contains 15 residues. The CDR3 DNA reads TGCGCCAGCAGCCCGGGGGACAGGAGCTCCTACGAGCAGTACTTC. Amino acid sequence: CASSPGDRSSYEQYF. The complete variable domain, with remaining parts taken from reference TRBV5-1 and TRBJ2-7, reads KAGVTQTPRYLIKTRGQQVTLSCSPISGHRSVSWYQQTPGQGLQFLFEYFSETQRNKGNFPGRFSGRQFSNSRSEMNVSTLELGDSALYLCASSPGDRSSYEQYFGPGTRLTVT.